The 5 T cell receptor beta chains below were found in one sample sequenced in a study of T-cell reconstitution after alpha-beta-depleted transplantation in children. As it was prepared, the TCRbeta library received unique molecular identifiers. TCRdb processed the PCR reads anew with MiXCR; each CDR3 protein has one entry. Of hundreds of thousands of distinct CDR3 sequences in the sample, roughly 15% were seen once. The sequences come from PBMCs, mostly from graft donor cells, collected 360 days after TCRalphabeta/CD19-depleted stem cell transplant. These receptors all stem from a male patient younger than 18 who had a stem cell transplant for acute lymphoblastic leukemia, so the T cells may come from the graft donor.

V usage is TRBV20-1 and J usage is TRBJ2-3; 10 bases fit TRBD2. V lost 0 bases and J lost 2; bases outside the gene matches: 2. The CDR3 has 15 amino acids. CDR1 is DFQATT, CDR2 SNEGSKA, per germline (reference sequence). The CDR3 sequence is CSARELAGFTDTQYF. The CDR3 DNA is TGCAGTGCTAGAGAACTAGCGGGGTTCACAGATACGCAGTATTTT.

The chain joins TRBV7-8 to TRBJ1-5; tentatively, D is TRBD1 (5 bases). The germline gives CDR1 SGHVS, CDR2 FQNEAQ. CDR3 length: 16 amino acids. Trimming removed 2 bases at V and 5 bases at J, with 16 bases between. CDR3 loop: CASSLLGVWVDQPQHF. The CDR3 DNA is TGTGCCAGCAGCTTACTAGGGGTTTGGGTGGATCAGCCCCAGCATTTT.

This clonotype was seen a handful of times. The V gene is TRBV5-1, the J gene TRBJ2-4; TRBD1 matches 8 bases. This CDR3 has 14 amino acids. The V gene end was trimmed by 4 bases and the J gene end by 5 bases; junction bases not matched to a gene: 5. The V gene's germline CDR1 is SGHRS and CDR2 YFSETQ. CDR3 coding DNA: TGCGCCAGCAGCAAAAACAGGGGGGAAAACATTCAGTACTTC. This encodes CASSKNRGENIQYF. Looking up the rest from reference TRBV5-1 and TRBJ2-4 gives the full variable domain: KAGVTQTPRYLIKTRGQQVTLSCSPISGHRSVSWYQQTPGQGLQFLFEYFSETQRNKGNFPGRFSGRQFSNSRSEMNVSTLELGDSALYLCASSKNRGENIQYFGAGTRLSVL.

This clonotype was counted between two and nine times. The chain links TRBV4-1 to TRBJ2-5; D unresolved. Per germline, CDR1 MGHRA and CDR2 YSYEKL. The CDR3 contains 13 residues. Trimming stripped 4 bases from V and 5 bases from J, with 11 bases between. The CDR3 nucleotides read TGCGCCAGCAGCCCGGAACCCGTGGAGACCCAGTACTTC. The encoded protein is CASSPEPVETQYF.

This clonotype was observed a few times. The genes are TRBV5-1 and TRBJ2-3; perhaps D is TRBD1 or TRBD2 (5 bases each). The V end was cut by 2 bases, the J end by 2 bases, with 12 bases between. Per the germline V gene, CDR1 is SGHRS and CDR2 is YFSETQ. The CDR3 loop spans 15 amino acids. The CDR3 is CASSFRDGLTDTQYF. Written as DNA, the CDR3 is TGCGCCAGCAGCTTCCGGGACGGCCTCACAGATACGCAGTATTTT.